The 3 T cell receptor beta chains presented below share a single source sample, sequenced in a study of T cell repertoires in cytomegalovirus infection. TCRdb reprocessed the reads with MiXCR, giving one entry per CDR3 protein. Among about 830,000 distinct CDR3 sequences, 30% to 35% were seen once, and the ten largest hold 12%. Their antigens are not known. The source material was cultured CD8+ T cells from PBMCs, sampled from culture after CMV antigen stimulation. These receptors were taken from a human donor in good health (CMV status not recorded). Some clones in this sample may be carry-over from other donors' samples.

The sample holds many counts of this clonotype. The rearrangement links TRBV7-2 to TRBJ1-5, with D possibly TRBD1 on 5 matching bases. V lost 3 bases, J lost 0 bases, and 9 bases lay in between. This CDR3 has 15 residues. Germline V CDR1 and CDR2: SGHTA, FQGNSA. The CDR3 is CASSFRGYSNQPQHF. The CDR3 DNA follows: TGTGCCAGCAGCTTTAGGGGCTATAGCAATCAGCCCCAGCATTTT.

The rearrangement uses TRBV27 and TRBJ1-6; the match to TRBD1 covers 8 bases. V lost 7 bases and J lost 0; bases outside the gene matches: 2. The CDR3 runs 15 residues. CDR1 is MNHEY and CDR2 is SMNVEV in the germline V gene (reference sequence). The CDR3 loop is CASKTGGSYNSPLHF. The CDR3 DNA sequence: TGTGCCAGCAAAACAGGGGGCTCCTATAATTCACCCCTCCACTTT.

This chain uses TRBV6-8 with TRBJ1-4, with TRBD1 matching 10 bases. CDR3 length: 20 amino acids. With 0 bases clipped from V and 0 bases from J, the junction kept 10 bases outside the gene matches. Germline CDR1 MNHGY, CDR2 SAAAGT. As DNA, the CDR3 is TGTGCCAGCAGTTACTCGAAAGGGACAGGGGTTCTATCAACTAATGAAAAACTGTTTTTT. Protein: CASSYSKGTGVLSTNEKLFF.